These 18 T cell receptor beta chains originate from one sample sequenced in a study of blood T cell repertoires in COVID-19. Produced via immunoSEQ multiplex PCR; TCRdb's table is partial and in-frame only. The sample records about 90,000 clones, 86% being singletons. Sequences were obtained from peripheral blood. These receptors were taken from a man aged 80 or over with active or convalescent COVID-19.

The sample holds one count of this clone. The chain combines TRBV7-9 with TRBJ2-1, with 12 nucleotides matching TRBD2. The CDR3 contains 15 residues. J gave up 6 bases and V 5 bases, and 5 bases lay outside the gene matches. Germline lookup yields CDR1 SEHNR and CDR2 FQNEAQ (reference sequence). This chain's CDR3 is CASSPTSGSFNEQFF. Written as DNA, the CDR3 is TGTGCCAGCAGCCCGACTAGCGGGAGTTTCAATGAGCAGTTCTTC.

V and J are TRBV6-5 and TRBJ1-5; D is ambiguous. The CDR3 has 13 amino acids. V dropped 9 bases and J dropped 3 bases, with 12 bases sitting between them. The germline CDR1 and CDR2 sequences are MNHEY and SVGAGI. In DNA, the CDR3 is TGTGCCAGTTGGCCCACCAACAATCAGCCCCAGCATTTT. It specifies CASWPTNNQPQHF.

The chain employs TRBV14 and TRBJ2-7; 12 nucleotides align to TRBD2. The germline V gene encodes CDR1 SGHDN and CDR2 FVKESK. V was pared by 2 bases and J by 9 bases, with 8 bases of the junction left unmatched. CDR3 length: 15 residues. The CDR3 nucleotides read TGTGCCAGCAGCCAAACGACTAGCGGGAGAACGGCGCAGTACTTC. The encoded protein is CASSQTTSGRTAQYF.

The genes are TRBV4-1 and TRBJ1-2; D is perhaps TRBD1 (5 bases). This CDR3 spans 11 amino acids. Between the trimmed V and J ends, which lost 4 bases and 7 bases, there was a span of 7 bases. Germline V gives CDR1 MGHRA, CDR2 YSYEKL. This CDR3 reads CASSPGGGYTF. The CDR3 DNA reads TGCGCCAGCAGCCCGGGGGGTGGCTACACCTTC.

V gene TRBV12-3 or TRBV12-4 combines with J gene TRBJ2-7; D not certain. The CDR3 extends over 13 amino acids. With 5 bases removed from V and 6 bases from J, the gap between germline ends came to 14 bases. The CDR3 loop reads CASSPASSGEQYF. The CDR3 region has the DNA TGTGCCAGCAGTCCGGCGAGTTCGGGCGAGCAGTACTTC.

The chain carries TRBV7-2 and TRBJ2-2; the match to TRBD2 covers 9 bases. The CDR3 extends over 16 amino acids. Germline V CDR1 and CDR2: SGHTA, FQGNSA. Unmatched junction bases numbered 8, after V lost 5 bases and J lost 4 bases. The CDR3 sequence is CASSPIAGVATGELFF. CDR3 bases: TGTGCCAGCAGCCCAATAGCGGGAGTTGCCACCGGGGAGCTGTTTTTT.

This chain links TRBV7-3 with TRBJ2-1; tentative D call: TRBD1 (6 bases). Germline CDR1 is SGHTA and CDR2 is FQGTGA. V gave up 5 bases and J gave up 3 bases, with 14 bases separating them. CDR3 length: 15 amino acids. This CDR3 is CASSLDSQGYNEQFF. The CDR3 DNA reads as TGTGCCAGCAGCCTGGACAGCCAGGGCTACAATGAGCAGTTCTTC.

This chain joins TRBV7-1 and TRBJ2-7, with a weak D call TRBD2 (6 bases). TRBV7-1 counts as an open reading frame of uncertain function. Trimming took 3 bases from V and 1 from J, leaving 40 bases between them. The CDR3 runs to 24 residues. This chain's CDR3 is CASSSYSGTLVSIPAPKGSYEQYF. In DNA, the CDR3 is TGTGCCAGCAGCTCCTATTCCGGGACTTTAGTTTCTATACCTGCGCCCAAGGGATCCTACGAGCAGTACTTC.

This chain links TRBV15 with TRBJ2-1, with D possibly matching TRBD1 (5 bases). V was clipped by 0 bases and J by 6 bases, with 15 bases between them. CDR3 length: 16 residues. Germline V gene data show CDR1 as LNHNV and CDR2 as YYDKDF (reference sequence). The DNA of the CDR3 is TGTGCCACCAGCAGAGATTTCACGACAGCAAGCAATGAGCAGTTCTTC. This sequence encodes CATSRDFTTASNEQFF.

The chain links TRBV3-1 (or the pseudogene TRBV3-2) to TRBJ2-1, with D possibly TRBD1 on 5 matching bases. Germline assignment: CDR1 LGHDT and CDR2 YNNKEL (reference sequence). V gave up 4 bases and J gave up 10 bases, with 8 bases separating them. This CDR3 is built from 11 residues. CDR3 bases: TGTGCCAGCAGCCTCGACAGCGAGCAGTTCTTC. Protein sequence: CASSLDSEQFF.

The chain couples TRBV5-1 to TRBJ2-7; 7 positions agree with TRBD1. The CDR3 is made up of 15 amino acids. V was clipped by 4 bases and J by 6 bases; unmatched bases: 13. Germline V gives CDR1 SGHRS, CDR2 YFSETQ. Here the CDR3 DNA reads TGCGCCAGCAGCAAGGGACAGCTAGAACCTGTCGAGCAGTACTTC. This sequence encodes CASSKGQLEPVEQYF.

The rearrangement joins TRBV19 to TRBJ1-2; 12 bases fit TRBD1. V trimming: 6 bases; J trimming: 3 bases; junction bases outside the gene matches: 14. Germline V lookup: CDR1 LNHDA, CDR2 SQIVND (reference sequence). The CDR3 runs to 18 residues. The CDR3: CASREGSGTGGFHYGYTF. As DNA, the CDR3 is TGTGCCAGTAGAGAAGGGTCGGGGACAGGGGGCTTCCACTATGGCTACACCTTC.

This chain connects TRBV18 to TRBJ2-1, with D maybe TRBD1 (6 bases). This CDR3 contains 14 residues. Trimming cost V 3 bases and J 11 bases, with 17 bases left between them. Germline V gene lookup returns CDR1 KGHSH and CDR2 LQKENI. Here the CDR3 reads CASSPGLQGSKQFF. In DNA, the CDR3 is TGTGCCAGCTCACCGGGGTTACAGGGAAGTAAGCAGTTCTTC.

The rearrangement uses TRBV5-1 and TRBJ2-7; perhaps TRBD1 as D (6 bases). V was cut by 4 bases and J by 4 bases, with 21 bases left in between. Germline V gene data show CDR1 as SGHRS and CDR2 as YFSETQ. There are 16 residues in the CDR3. CDR3 in amino acids: CASSEGTLTPSYEQYF. Here the CDR3 DNA reads TGCGCCAGCAGCGAGGGGACACTGACCCCCTCTTACGAGCAGTACTTC.

In DNA form, the CDR3 reads TGTGCCAGCAGCAGGGACAGGGGTGGGGAGCAGTACTTC. Amino acids: CASSRDRGGEQYF. The chain employs TRBV5-4 and TRBJ2-7, with 10 bases fitting TRBD1. The CDR3 consists of 13 residues. Germline trimming cut 4 bases from V and 7 bases from J; bases unmatched to any gene: 5. Germline V CDR1 and CDR2: SGHNT, YYREEE (reference sequence).

The chain links TRBV2 to TRBJ2-1, with 9 bases matching TRBD2. The CDR3 runs 18 residues. The germline CDR1 and CDR2 sequences are SNHLY and FYNNEI. With V trimmed by 3 bases and J by 0 bases, 9 bases remained unmatched. This chain's CDR3 is CASSDGGPSGDSYNEQFF. In DNA, the CDR3 is TGTGCCAGCAGTGATGGGGGGCCTAGCGGGGACTCCTACAATGAGCAGTTCTTC.

The J gene is TRBJ1-1, the V gene TRBV4-1; TRBD1 matches 8 bases. J lost 3 bases, V lost 5 bases, and 2 bases had no gene match. Germline loops: CDR1 MGHRA, CDR2 YSYEKL. This CDR3 comprises 13 residues. As DNA, the CDR3 is TGCGCCAGCAGCTACAGGGGGGACACTGAAGCTTTCTTT. It translates to CASSYRGDTEAFF.

The chain recombines TRBV29-1 with TRBJ2-1; 9 nucleotides match TRBD2. There are 13 residues in the CDR3. The V gene end was trimmed by 5 bases and the J gene end by 14 bases; junction bases not matched to a gene: 13. Looked up from germline, CDR1 is SQVTM and CDR2 is ANQGSEA. DNA for the CDR3: TGCAGCGTTCGGGCTAGTAGCGGGAGTTCGGAGTTCTTC. It translates to CSVRASSGSSEFF.